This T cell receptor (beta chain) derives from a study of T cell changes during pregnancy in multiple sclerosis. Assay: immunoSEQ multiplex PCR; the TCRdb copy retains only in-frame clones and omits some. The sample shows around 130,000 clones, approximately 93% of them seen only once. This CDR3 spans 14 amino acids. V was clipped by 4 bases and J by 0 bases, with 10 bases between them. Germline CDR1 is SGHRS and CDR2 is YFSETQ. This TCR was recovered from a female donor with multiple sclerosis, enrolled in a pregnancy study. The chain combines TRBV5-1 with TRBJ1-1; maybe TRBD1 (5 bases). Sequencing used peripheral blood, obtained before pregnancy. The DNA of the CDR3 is TGCGCCAGCAGCCCTGACAGCGTGAACACTGAAGCTTTCTTT. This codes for CASSPDSVNTEAFF.